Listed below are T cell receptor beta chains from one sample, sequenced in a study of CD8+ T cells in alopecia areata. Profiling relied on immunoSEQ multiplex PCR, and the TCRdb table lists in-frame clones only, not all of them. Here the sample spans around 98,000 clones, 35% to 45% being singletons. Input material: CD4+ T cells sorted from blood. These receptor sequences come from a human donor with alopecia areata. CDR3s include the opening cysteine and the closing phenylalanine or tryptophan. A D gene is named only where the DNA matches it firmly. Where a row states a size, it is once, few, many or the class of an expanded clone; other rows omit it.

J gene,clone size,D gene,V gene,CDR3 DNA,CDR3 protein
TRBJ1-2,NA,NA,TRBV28,TGTGCCAGCAGTCGCCTGGGCGGCTACACCTTC,CASSRLGGYTF
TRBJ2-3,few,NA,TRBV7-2,TGTGCCAGCAGCTTCAAGGTCACGGGGGCGGGTACGCAGTATTTT,CASSFKVTGAGTQYF
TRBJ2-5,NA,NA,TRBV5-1,TGCGCCAGCAGCTTGGCCCAGATTGCAGAAGAGACCCAGTACTTC,CASSLAQIAEETQYF
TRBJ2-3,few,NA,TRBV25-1,TGTGCCAGCAGTGAGACGGGGACCACAGATACGCAGTATTTT,CASSETGTTDTQYF
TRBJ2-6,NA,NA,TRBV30,TGTGCCTGGAGGGGGTTTGGGGCCAACGTCCTGACTTTC,CAWRGFGANVLTF
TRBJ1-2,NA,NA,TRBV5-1,TGCGCCAGCAGCTTGCAGGGGAACTATGGCTACACCTTC,CASSLQGNYGYTF
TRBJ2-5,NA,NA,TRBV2,TGTGCCAGCAGTGAGGGCCATAAGGGGACCCAGTACTTC,CASSEGHKGTQYF
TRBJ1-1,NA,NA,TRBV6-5,TGTGCCAGCATATCACAGCTTCTCAATGAAGCTTTCTTT,CASISQLLNEAFF
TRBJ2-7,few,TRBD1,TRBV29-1,TGCAGCGTGGGGGACAGTTACGAGCAGTACTTC,CSVGDSYEQYF
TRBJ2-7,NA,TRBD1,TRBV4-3,TGCGCCAGCAGCCAAGGACAGGGGAAATCCTACGAGCAGTACTTC,CASSQGQGKSYEQYF
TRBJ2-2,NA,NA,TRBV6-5,TGTGCCAGCAGTTGGGGAAGGACGAACACCGGGGAGCTGTTTTTT,CASSWGRTNTGELFF
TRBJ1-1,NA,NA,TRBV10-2,TGCGCCAGCAGTTTTACCGGGCGGGGCACTGAAGCTTTCTTT,CASSFTGRGTEAFF
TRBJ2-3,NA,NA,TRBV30,TGTGCCTGGAGTGTAGACACCGCCACAGATACGCAGTATTTT,CAWSVDTATDTQYF
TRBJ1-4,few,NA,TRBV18,TGTGCCAGCTCACCACTGTCCAGGATACTTAATGAAAAACTGTTTTTT,CASSPLSRILNEKLFF
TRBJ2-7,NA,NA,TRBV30,TGTGCCTGGAGTGCCTCAGGGATTCTGGTAGTCTTC,CAWSASGILVVF
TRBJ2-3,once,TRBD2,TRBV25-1,TGTGCCAGCAGTGGACCTAGCGGCTACACAGATACGCAGTATTTT,CASSGPSGYTDTQYF
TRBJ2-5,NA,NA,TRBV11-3,TGTGCCAGCAGTCCCGTCCGGGGTAAACAAGAGACCCAGTACTTC,CASSPVRGKQETQYF
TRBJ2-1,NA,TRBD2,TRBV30,TGTGCCTGGAGACTAGCGGGAGCCTTACCTGAGCAGTTCTTC,CAWRLAGALPEQFF
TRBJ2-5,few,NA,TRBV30,TGTGCCTGGAGCGAGATCCAAGAGACCCAGTACTTC,CAWSEIQETQYF
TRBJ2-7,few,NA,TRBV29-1,TGCAGCGCCAGGACCGAAGGGGAGCAGTACTTC,CSARTEGEQYF
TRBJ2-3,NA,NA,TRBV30,TGTGCCTGGAGTGGTCTCGGCTTCCTAAGTACGCAGTATTTT,CAWSGLGFLSTQYF
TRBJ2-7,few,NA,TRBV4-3,TGCGCCAGCAGCCAACAGTCAAGCTCCTACGAGCAGTACTTC,CASSQQSSSYEQYF
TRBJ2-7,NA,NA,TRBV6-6,TGTGCCAGCAACCCCCATGACGGGTTAACCTACGAGCAGTACTTC,CASNPHDGLTYEQYF
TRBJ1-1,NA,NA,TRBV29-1,TGCAGCGTTGAGTCTAGGGACACTGAAGCTTTCTTT,CSVESRDTEAFF
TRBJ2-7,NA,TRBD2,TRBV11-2,TGTGCCAGCAGCTTCAGCGGGAGAGGTAGCTACGAGCAGTACTTC,CASSFSGRGSYEQYF
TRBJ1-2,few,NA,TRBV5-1,TGCGCCAGCAGCCGCAACGACTATGGCTACACCTTC,CASSRNDYGYTF
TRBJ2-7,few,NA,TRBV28,TGTGCCAGCAGTTTCACAGGGCCCTACGAGCAGTACTTC,CASSFTGPYEQYF
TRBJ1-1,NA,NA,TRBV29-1,TGCAGCGTTGGCGAACAGAACACTGAAGCTTTCTTT,CSVGEQNTEAFF
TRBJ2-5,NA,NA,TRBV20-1,TGCAGTGCTAGTCAAGAGACCCAGTACTTC,CSASQETQYF
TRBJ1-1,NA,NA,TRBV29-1,TGCAGCGTTGAACGGCCATTAAACACTGAAGCTTTCTTT,CSVERPLNTEAFF
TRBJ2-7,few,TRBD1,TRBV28,TGTGCCATAGGGGGCACAACCTACGAGCAGTACTTC,CAIGGTTYEQYF
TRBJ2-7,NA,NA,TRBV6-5,TGTGCCAGCAGTCTCCCGGGATCCTACGAGCAGTACTTC,CASSLPGSYEQYF
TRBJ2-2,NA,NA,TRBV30,TGTGCCTGGAGTGTACTTAGGGGTCCCGGGGAGCTGTTTTTT,CAWSVLRGPGELFF
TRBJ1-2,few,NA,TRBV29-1,TGCAGCGGCCTGAGATTGCAGGGAAGTCGCTACACCTTC,CSGLRLQGSRYTF
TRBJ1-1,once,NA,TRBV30,TGTGCCTGGAACGAAGGGCACCCGAACACTGAAGCTTTCTTT,CAWNEGHPNTEAFF
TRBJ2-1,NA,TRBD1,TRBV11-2,TGTGCCAGCAGGGGACAGGGCTATGAGCAGTTCTTC,CASRGQGYEQFF
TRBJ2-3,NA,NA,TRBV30,TGTGCCTGGAAGGGTGCCCGATTTGATGCGCAGTATTTT,CAWKGARFDAQYF
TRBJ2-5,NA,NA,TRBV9,TGTGCCAGCAGTGAATTCCCTGAGACCCAGTACTTC,CASSEFPETQYF
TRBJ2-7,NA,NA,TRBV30,TGTGCCTGGGGCCTAAGGGGTGTGCAGTACTTC,CAWGLRGVQYF
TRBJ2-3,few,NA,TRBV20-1,TGCAGCTGGGGTTCCACAGATACGCAGTATTTT,CSWGSTDTQYF
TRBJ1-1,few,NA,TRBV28,TGTGCCAGCAGTGGACAGTTTGAAGCTTTCTTT,CASSGQFEAFF
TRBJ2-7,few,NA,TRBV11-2,TGTGCCAGCAGCTTAGTGGTAGGGTCGAGCTCCTACGAGCAGTACTTC,CASSLVVGSSSYEQYF
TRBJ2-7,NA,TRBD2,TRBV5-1,TGCGCCAGCAGCGGCGGGACTAGCGGCTACGAGCAGTACTTC,CASSGGTSGYEQYF
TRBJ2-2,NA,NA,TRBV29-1,TGCAGCGGACGGGATTTCGCGAACACCGGGGAGCTGTTTTTT,CSGRDFANTGELFF
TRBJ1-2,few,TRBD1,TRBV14,TGTGCCAGCAGCCAAGACGGACAGGCTACCCGCGGCTACACCTTC,CASSQDGQATRGYTF
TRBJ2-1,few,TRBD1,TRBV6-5,TGTGCCAGCAGTACGGGGACAGGGGGCGGGAATGAGCAGTTCTTC,CASSTGTGGGNEQFF
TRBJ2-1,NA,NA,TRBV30,TGTGCCTGGAATGGCAGGGCCGACAATGAGCAGTTCTTC,CAWNGRADNEQFF
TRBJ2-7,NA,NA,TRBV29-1,TGCAGCGTGGTGACAGGTATTTACGAGCAGTACTTC,CSVVTGIYEQYF
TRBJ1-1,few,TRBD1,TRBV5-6,TGTGCCAGCAGCCGATCCACAGGGGGAACGCAAGCTTTCTTT,CASSRSTGGTQAFF
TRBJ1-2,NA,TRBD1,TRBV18,TGTGCCAGCTCAACACAGGGGGCGGACTATGGCTACACCTTC,CASSTQGADYGYTF
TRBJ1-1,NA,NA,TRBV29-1,TGCAGCGTTGATGTTGGGCGGTCAAACACTGAAGCTTTCTTT,CSVDVGRSNTEAFF
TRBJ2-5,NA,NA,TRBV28,TGTGCCAGCAGTCTCCGGGCGGAGACCCAGTACTTC,CASSLRAETQYF
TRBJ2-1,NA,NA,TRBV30,TGTGCCTGGAGTGTGGGCAGGGACAATGAGCAGTTCTTC,CAWSVGRDNEQFF